This is a list of T cell receptor beta chains from one sample in a study of blood T cell repertoires in COVID-19. Generated by immunoSEQ multiplex PCR, the TCRdb table keeps only in-frame clones and is missing some. The sample records 95,000 to 100,000 clones, 85% being singletons. Input material: peripheral blood. Source of these receptors: a woman in her sixties or seventies with active or convalescent COVID-19. CDR3s include the opening cysteine and the closing phenylalanine or tryptophan. Fields, in order: clone size, J gene, D gene, V gene, CDR3 protein, CDR3 DNA. The D gene is left open where the match is weak. Clone size is not always given. Where it is, it says once, few, many or a class for expanded clones.

clone_size: .
j_call: TRBJ2-2
d_call: TRBD2
v_call: TRBV7-6
cdr3_aa: CASSLLSSGSSGELFF
cdr3_nt: TGTGCCAGCAGCTTATTGAGTAGCGGGAGTTCCGGGGAGCTGTTTTTT

clone_size: .
j_call: TRBJ2-3
d_call: .
v_call: TRBV7-9
cdr3_aa: CASSLEATSTDTQYF
cdr3_nt: TGTGCCAGCAGCTTAGAAGCAACTAGCACAGATACGCAGTATTTT

clone_size: .
j_call: TRBJ2-1
d_call: TRBD2
v_call: TRBV6-2/TRBV6-3
cdr3_aa: CASSYDGGALGEQFF
cdr3_nt: TGTGCCAGCAGTTACGACGGGGGGGCCCTTGGGGAGCAGTTCTTC

clone_size: once
j_call: TRBJ2-1
d_call: TRBD1
v_call: TRBV5-1
cdr3_aa: CASRPDRGLRNEQFF
cdr3_nt: TGCGCCAGCAGACCTGACAGGGGGCTGAGAAATGAGCAGTTCTTC

clone_size: few
j_call: TRBJ2-3
d_call: TRBD2
v_call: TRBV5-1
cdr3_aa: CASSETSGGDTQYF
cdr3_nt: TGCGCCAGCAGCGAAACTAGCGGTGGGGATACGCAGTATTTT

clone_size: .
j_call: TRBJ2-5
d_call: TRBD2
v_call: TRBV4-3
cdr3_aa: CASSQEPGTSQETQYF
cdr3_nt: TGCGCCAGCAGCCAAGAGCCCGGGACTAGCCAAGAGACCCAGTACTTC

clone_size: .
j_call: TRBJ2-2
d_call: .
v_call: TRBV20-1
cdr3_aa: CSASRRQRNTGELFF
cdr3_nt: TGCAGTGCTAGTCGTAGGCAGCGCAACACCGGGGAGCTGTTTTTT

clone_size: .
j_call: TRBJ2-7
d_call: .
v_call: TRBV9
cdr3_aa: CASSGGREQYF
cdr3_nt: TGTGCCAGCAGCGGGGGGCGCGAGCAGTACTTC

clone_size: few
j_call: TRBJ2-7
d_call: TRBD2
v_call: TRBV3-1/TRBV3-2
cdr3_aa: CASSQGGWGSYEQYF
cdr3_nt: TGTGCCAGCAGCCAGGGAGGGTGGGGGAGCTACGAGCAGTACTTC

clone_size: .
j_call: TRBJ1-5
d_call: .
v_call: TRBV7-2
cdr3_aa: CASSFPGGGQPQHF
cdr3_nt: TGTGCCAGCAGCTTTCCGGGAGGGGGGCAGCCCCAGCATTTT

clone_size: .
j_call: TRBJ2-5
d_call: .
v_call: TRBV6-1
cdr3_aa: CASSEDGGRPQETQYF
cdr3_nt: TGTGCCAGCAGTGAAGATGGCGGGCGGCCACAAGAGACCCAGTACTTC

clone_size: .
j_call: TRBJ2-6
d_call: TRBD1
v_call: TRBV10-3
cdr3_aa: CAIREDRRNSGANVLTF
cdr3_nt: TGTGCCATCAGGGAGGACAGGCGAAACTCTGGGGCCAACGTCCTGACTTTC

clone_size: few
j_call: TRBJ2-1
d_call: .
v_call: TRBV4-3
cdr3_aa: CASSQAGDNEQFF
cdr3_nt: TGCGCCAGCAGCCAGGCAGGGGACAATGAGCAGTTCTTC

clone_size: .
j_call: TRBJ2-3
d_call: .
v_call: TRBV4-1
cdr3_aa: CASSQTGGGTDTQYF
cdr3_nt: TGCGCCAGCAGCCAAACGGGCGGGGGCACAGATACGCAGTATTTT

clone_size: .
j_call: TRBJ2-5
d_call: TRBD2
v_call: TRBV7-2
cdr3_aa: CASTPRLAGVVETQYF
cdr3_nt: TGTGCCAGCACCCCCAGACTAGCGGGGGTTGTGGAGACCCAGTACTTC

clone_size: .
j_call: TRBJ1-5
d_call: .
v_call: TRBV19
cdr3_aa: CASTKGQNQPQHF
cdr3_nt: TGTGCCAGTACCAAAGGACAGAATCAGCCCCAGCATTTT

clone_size: .
j_call: TRBJ2-6
d_call: .
v_call: TRBV5-4
cdr3_aa: CASSPGISGANVLTF
cdr3_nt: TGTGCCAGCAGCCCAGGGATCTCTGGGGCCAACGTCCTGACTTTC

clone_size: .
j_call: TRBJ1-2
d_call: .
v_call: TRBV6-5
cdr3_aa: CASSARGAVYGYTF
cdr3_nt: TGTGCCAGCAGCGCCAGGGGCGCGGTCTATGGCTACACCTTC

clone_size: .
j_call: TRBJ1-1
d_call: .
v_call: TRBV7-2
cdr3_aa: CASRHGRGGNTEAFF
cdr3_nt: TGTGCCAGCAGACACGGGAGGGGCGGGAACACTGAAGCTTTCTTT

clone_size: .
j_call: TRBJ2-3
d_call: .
v_call: TRBV7-3
cdr3_aa: CASSRTGSTDTQYF
cdr3_nt: TGTGCCAGCAGCCGAACAGGTTCCACAGATACGCAGTATTTT

clone_size: .
j_call: TRBJ2-2
d_call: TRBD1
v_call: TRBV30
cdr3_aa: CAWGTGNTGELFF
cdr3_nt: TGTGCCTGGGGGACAGGGAACACCGGGGAGCTGTTTTTT

clone_size: .
j_call: TRBJ1-2
d_call: TRBD1
v_call: TRBV18
cdr3_aa: CASFQDRVGTNYGYTF
cdr3_nt: TGTGCCAGCTTTCAAGACAGGGTAGGGACTAACTATGGCTACACCTTC

clone_size: .
j_call: TRBJ1-1
d_call: .
v_call: TRBV23-1
cdr3_aa: CASSRDTEAFF
cdr3_nt: TGCGCCAGCAGTCGCGACACTGAAGCTTTCTTT

clone_size: .
j_call: TRBJ2-1
d_call: .
v_call: TRBV18
cdr3_aa: CASSPVTGSSYNEQFF
cdr3_nt: TGTGCCAGCTCACCAGTGACGGGGAGCTCCTACAATGAGCAGTTCTTC

clone_size: few
j_call: TRBJ1-1
d_call: TRBD1
v_call: TRBV10-2
cdr3_aa: CASNGDSRNTEAFF
cdr3_nt: TGCGCCAGCAATGGGGACAGCCGGAACACTGAAGCTTTCTTT

clone_size: .
j_call: TRBJ2-7
d_call: TRBD1
v_call: TRBV2
cdr3_aa: CASSSTGTQQYF
cdr3_nt: TGTGCCAGCAGTTCGACAGGGACGCAGCAGTACTTC

clone_size: .
j_call: TRBJ2-1
d_call: TRBD1
v_call: TRBV10-2
cdr3_aa: CASSDWTGDDNEQFF
cdr3_nt: TGCGCCAGCAGTGATTGGACAGGGGACGACAATGAGCAGTTCTTC

clone_size: .
j_call: TRBJ2-5
d_call: TRBD2
v_call: TRBV29-1
cdr3_aa: CSAGLRDSGLRETQYF
cdr3_nt: TGCAGCGCCGGACTTCGTGATAGCGGGTTAAGAGAGACCCAGTACTTC

clone_size: few
j_call: TRBJ2-7
d_call: TRBD2
v_call: TRBV28
cdr3_aa: CASSLSRRGGAPQYF
cdr3_nt: TGTGCCAGCAGTTTAAGTCGACGCGGGGGGGCCCCGCAGTACTTC

clone_size: few
j_call: TRBJ2-7
d_call: TRBD1
v_call: TRBV6-1
cdr3_aa: CASSDPGQGYEQYF
cdr3_nt: TGTGCCAGCAGTGACCCGGGACAGGGTTACGAGCAGTACTTC

clone_size: .
j_call: TRBJ1-6
d_call: .
v_call: TRBV4-2
cdr3_aa: CASSQDKGEYNSPLHF
cdr3_nt: TGTGCCAGCAGCCAAGATAAGGGGGAATATAATTCACCCCTCCACTTT

clone_size: few
j_call: TRBJ1-6
d_call: .
v_call: TRBV6-5
cdr3_aa: CASTSGVSYNSPLHF
cdr3_nt: TGTGCCAGCACCTCCGGGGTTTCCTATAATTCACCCCTCCACTTT

clone_size: .
j_call: TRBJ2-7
d_call: .
v_call: TRBV30
cdr3_aa: CAWTRGLNEQYF
cdr3_nt: TGTGCCTGGACCAGGGGTCTCAACGAGCAGTACTTC

clone_size: few
j_call: TRBJ1-5
d_call: TRBD1
v_call: TRBV28
cdr3_aa: CASRSLGQGNQPQHF
cdr3_nt: TGTGCCAGCAGGTCGCTCGGACAGGGGAATCAGCCCCAGCATTTT

clone_size: .
j_call: TRBJ1-2
d_call: TRBD1
v_call: TRBV7-9
cdr3_aa: CASSRQDRANGYTF
cdr3_nt: TGTGCCAGCAGCAGACAGGACAGGGCGAATGGCTACACCTTC

clone_size: once
j_call: TRBJ1-4
d_call: TRBD1
v_call: TRBV24-1
cdr3_aa: CATSDRGTGYEGATNEKLFF
cdr3_nt: TGTGCCACCAGTGATAGGGGGACAGGGTACGAAGGGGCAACTAATGAAAAACTGTTTTTT

clone_size: once
j_call: TRBJ2-7
d_call: TRBD2
v_call: TRBV4-3
cdr3_aa: CASSQETGTGGFEQYF
cdr3_nt: TGCGCCAGCAGCCAAGAAACCGGGACGGGGGGATTCGAGCAGTACTTC

clone_size: .
j_call: TRBJ1-2
d_call: .
v_call: TRBV6-1
cdr3_aa: CASSEQGTYGYTF
cdr3_nt: TGTGCCAGCAGTGAACAGGGTACCTATGGCTACACCTTC

clone_size: .
j_call: TRBJ1-3
d_call: .
v_call: TRBV28
cdr3_aa: CASSLSLGGNTIYF
cdr3_nt: TGTGCCAGCAGCCTATCCCTAGGTGGAAACACCATATATTTT

clone_size: .
j_call: TRBJ1-2
d_call: TRBD1
v_call: TRBV28
cdr3_aa: CASSLGQFNYGYTF
cdr3_nt: TGTGCCAGCAGTTTGGGACAGTTTAACTATGGCTACACCTTC

clone_size: .
j_call: TRBJ1-1
d_call: TRBD1
v_call: TRBV15
cdr3_aa: CATSSRQGMGTEAFF
cdr3_nt: TGTGCCACCAGCAGCCGACAGGGTATGGGCACTGAAGCTTTCTTT

clone_size: .
j_call: TRBJ2-3
d_call: TRBD1
v_call: TRBV6-2/TRBV6-3
cdr3_aa: CASSYPGQGRDTQYF
cdr3_nt: TGTGCCAGCAGTTACCCGGGACAGGGGCGAGATACGCAGTATTTT

clone_size: .
j_call: TRBJ2-5
d_call: TRBD2
v_call: TRBV7-2
cdr3_aa: CASSFQRGHPQETQYF
cdr3_nt: TGTGCCAGCAGCTTTCAGCGGGGGCACCCCCAAGAGACCCAGTACTTC

clone_size: .
j_call: TRBJ1-2
d_call: TRBD1
v_call: TRBV9
cdr3_aa: CASSDRTGGDKVGDGYTF
cdr3_nt: TGTGCCAGCAGCGACCGGACAGGGGGCGATAAAGTTGGAGATGGCTACACCTTC

clone_size: .
j_call: TRBJ1-1
d_call: .
v_call: TRBV11-2
cdr3_aa: CASSWAGTSNTEAFF
cdr3_nt: TGTGCCAGCAGCTGGGCCGGGACATCGAACACTGAAGCTTTCTTT

clone_size: .
j_call: TRBJ2-1
d_call: .
v_call: TRBV5-5
cdr3_aa: CASSGRGYNEQFF
cdr3_nt: TGTGCCAGCAGCGGCCGGGGTTACAATGAGCAGTTCTTC

clone_size: .
j_call: TRBJ1-2
d_call: .
v_call: TRBV18
cdr3_aa: CASSPGQGGSYTF
cdr3_nt: TGTGCCAGCTCACCAGGGCAGGGAGGGAGCTACACCTTC

clone_size: few
j_call: TRBJ2-2
d_call: .
v_call: TRBV7-9
cdr3_aa: CASSLGLPNTGELFF
cdr3_nt: TGTGCCAGCAGCTTAGGACTTCCCAACACCGGGGAGCTGTTTTTT

clone_size: .
j_call: TRBJ1-2
d_call: .
v_call: TRBV7-9
cdr3_aa: CASSLDSYGYTF
cdr3_nt: TGTGCCAGCAGCTTAGACAGCTATGGCTACACCTTC

clone_size: .
j_call: TRBJ2-3
d_call: TRBD2
v_call: TRBV6-2/TRBV6-3
cdr3_aa: CASSRRTSGGTDTQYF
cdr3_nt: TGTGCCAGCAGTCGTAGGACTAGCGGTGGCACAGATACGCAGTATTTT

clone_size: .
j_call: TRBJ2-6
d_call: .
v_call: TRBV7-9
cdr3_aa: CASSLVRGGYSGANVLTF
cdr3_nt: TGTGCCAGCAGCTTAGTCAGGGGCGGATACTCTGGGGCCAACGTCCTGACTTTC

clone_size: .
j_call: TRBJ1-1
d_call: TRBD1
v_call: TRBV18
cdr3_aa: CASSPPGTGVTEAFF
cdr3_nt: TGTGCCAGCTCACCACCCGGGACAGGTGTCACTGAAGCTTTCTTT